This paragraph covers one TCR beta chain sequence. This sample is drawn from a study of blood T cell repertoires in COVID-19. Study details: The origin of the acute and convalescent COVID-19 samples was the United States, Italy and Spain. Nucleic acid was either cDNA or gDNA, and it came from T cells, B-cell-depleted T cells, or PBMCs.

In the original analysis: How many nucleated cells were present was estimated from reference gene primer amplification. Method: immunoSEQ multiplex PCR; TCRdb's copy keeps in-frame clones and lacks some. From that table come the V and J calls and clone size; the DNA was used to work out D and trimming. The sample has under 85,000 clones, roughly 86% seen once. The CDR3 has 18 amino acids. V was trimmed by 2 bases and J by 1 base, leaving 15 bases between them. Germline V gives CDR1 LGHNA, CDR2 YSLEER. The genes are TRBV4-3 and TRBJ2-6; possibly TRBD2 for D (6 bases). This clonotype was obtained from a man in his 70s with acute or convalescent COVID-19. The specimen sequenced was peripheral blood. The CDR3 sequence is CASSQSGQEGSGANVLTF. DNA of the CDR3: TGCGCCAGCAGCCAATCCGGTCAGGAGGGTTCTGGGGCCAACGTCCTGACTTTC.